The sequence of this TCR beta chain was determined in a study of blood T cell repertoires in COVID-19 (dated by TCRdb to 2019 to 2021). For the wider study: Samples from collaborators originated in the United States, Italy and Spain and spanned both the acute and convalescent phases of COVID-19. The material from the prospective study consisted of cDNA or gDNA derived from T cells, B-cell-depleted T cells, or PBMCs. Where available, HLA class I and class II types were obtained from metadata supplied by the sample provider rather than from assay-based typing. A freely available public database, intended as a resource for researchers studying the immune response to SARS-CoV-2, is where the repertoires were released. Nearly every sample came with metadata listing a de-identified subject ID, COVID-19 status, age in years and sex. Samples came from the ongoing ImmuneRACE study (first 160 participants) plus 1,254 subjects from 6 global collaborators. The dataset comprised deeply sampled blood TCRbeta repertoires from subjects exposed to, actively infected with, or recovered from COVID-19. Study-level results and caveats: Clinical and demographic metadata were provided uncurated, with the amount varying by source and participant.

TCRbeta CDR3 regions were amplified from genomic DNA using the immunoSEQ Assay, a bias-controlled multiplex PCR. On the authors' methods: Within the assay, amplification of reference gene primers was used to estimate how many nucleated cells each sample contained. Sequence reads were collapsed and filtered to measure the absolute abundance of every unique TCRbeta CDR3 rearrangement. For each sample, productive Simpson clonality was calculated as the square root of Simpson's diversity index across productive rearrangements. In TCRdb, the immuneACCESS table is reduced to in-frame sequences with V and J assigned. These tables do not hold every clone; where another copy was compared, an unresolved V gene accounts for under half, and the others remain unexplained. V, J and clone size are taken as reported in that table, and D and trimming were inferred from the DNA itself. Here the sample has around 300,000 clones; 83% occur a single time. The top ten hold roughly a tenth of the sample.

About this clone: The antigen it binds to is not known. No per-base quality is available; no much larger clone lies one base away.

Another Seattle source contributed samples from volunteer blood donors who had recovered from COVID-19. The collaborating institutions used their own protocols to collect whole blood in K2EDTA tubes. For TCRbeta analysis, collaborators shipped samples as frozen whole blood, isolated PBMCs, or DNA extracted from either of those sample types. This receptor was obtained from a woman in her 50s who had recovered from COVID-19. Sequenced input: peripheral blood.

The nucleotides read TGTGCCAGCAGTTCCAATCCTAGCGGGGGTAGAAATGAGCAGTTCTTC. Its amino acids are CASSSNPSGGRNEQFF. The rearrangement combines TRBV27 with TRBJ2-1, with 10 bases in between that match TRBD2. The CDR3 runs 16 amino acids, cysteine and phenylalanine included. Left in the record is the CDR3 DNA by itself, 48 bases read in frame from the first base. CDR1 and CDR2 (MNHEY, SMNVEV) derive from the germline V gene (reference sequence). V loses 4 bases at its end and J loses 7 bases; junction bases beyond the gene matches: 10.